The rows below give T cell receptor beta chains drawn from one sample of a study of T-cell reconstitution after alpha-beta-depleted transplantation in children. TCRdb used MiXCR to reprocess the PCR reads, holding one entry per CDR3 protein. The data show about 540,000 distinct CDR3 sequences, approximately 20% seen once. This specimen consisted of PBMCs from the stem cell graft donor, obtained from the stem cell graft. The receptors come from a human donor who donated a stem cell graft to a child with acute lymphoblastic leukemia. CDR3s leave out the opening cysteine and the closing phenylalanine or tryptophan. Clone size is not always given. Where it is, it says once, few, many or a class for expanded clones.

V: TRBV13; size: NA; length: 13; J: TRBJ2-5; CDR3: ASSLGRTPQETQY
V: TRBV7-3; size: few; length: 13; J: TRBJ2-7; CDR3: ASSLSDTSSYEQY
V: TRBV6-2/TRBV6-3; size: few; length: 13; J: TRBJ2-5; CDR3: ASSRSGTATETQY
V: TRBV5-1; size: NA; length: 15; J: TRBJ2-2; CDR3: ASSLAHPRLDTGELF
V: TRBV7-9; size: few; length: 11; J: TRBJ1-2; CDR3: ASFNRRAYGYT
V: TRBV7-9; size: NA; length: 14; J: TRBJ1-1; CDR3: ASSSSLPYMNTEAF
V: TRBV3-1; size: NA; length: 12; J: TRBJ2-3; CDR3: ASSQDLGADTQY
V: TRBV29-1; size: few; length: 12; J: TRBJ2-1; CDR3: SVGARSSYNEQF
V: TRBV4-1; size: NA; length: 14; J: TRBJ2-7; CDR3: ASSPNSGTGVYEQY
V: TRBV24-1; size: NA; length: 11; J: TRBJ2-1; CDR3: ATKSQRTNEQF
V: TRBV9; size: few; length: 14; J: TRBJ2-1; CDR3: ASSESGSPPFNEQF
V: TRBV15; size: NA; length: 11; J: TRBJ1-5; CDR3: ATSRGGNQPQH
V: TRBV12-3/TRBV12-4; size: few; length: 13; J: TRBJ2-5; CDR3: ASTRGRRQAETQY
V: TRBV5-1; size: few; length: 12; J: TRBJ2-7; CDR3: ASSLEPGTGSQY
V: TRBV20-1; size: NA; length: 10; J: TRBJ2-1; CDR3: SVLGERYEQF
V: TRBV7-9; size: NA; length: 15; J: TRBJ2-1; CDR3: ASSRGAGGQAYNEQF
V: TRBV6-5; size: NA; length: 13; J: TRBJ2-1; CDR3: ASSYRGREGNEQF
V: TRBV18; size: few; length: 10; J: TRBJ2-5; CDR3: ASSPNGETQY
V: TRBV12-3/TRBV12-4; size: many; length: 12; J: TRBJ2-1; CDR3: ASSPTTKYNEQF
V: TRBV27; size: NA; length: 12; J: TRBJ2-7; CDR3: ASSFVGFGYEQY
V: TRBV27; size: NA; length: 13; J: TRBJ2-1; CDR3: ASSPQRVGADEQF
V: TRBV3-1; size: NA; length: 11; J: TRBJ1-2; CDR3: ASSQGHSGGYT
V: TRBV7-9; size: NA; length: 11; J: TRBJ2-1; CDR3: ASSLPSGSEQF
V: TRBV4-1; size: NA; length: 13; J: TRBJ2-7; CDR3: ASSQVRGQSYEQY
V: TRBV6-5; size: few; length: 12; J: TRBJ1-1; CDR3: ASSYGHFNTEAF
V: TRBV6-1; size: few; length: 15; J: TRBJ2-1; CDR3: ASSLGLAGGPFDEQF
V: TRBV6-4; size: NA; length: 12; J: TRBJ2-1; CDR3: ASSDSGSYNEQF
V: TRBV15; size: NA; length: 12; J: TRBJ2-7; CDR3: ATSRGGKAYEQY
V: TRBV5-8; size: NA; length: 13; J: TRBJ1-5; CDR3: ASSGAGGLGQPQH
V: TRBV7-9; size: NA; length: 12; J: TRBJ1-6; CDR3: ASSSGPDGSPLH
V: TRBV2; size: few; length: 11; J: TRBJ1-3; CDR3: ATTQGIGNTIY
V: TRBV4-1; size: few; length: 16; J: TRBJ2-3; CDR3: ASSPLGVAGAFTDTQY
V: TRBV24-1; size: few; length: 11; J: TRBJ1-2; CDR3: ATSDRRGEGYT
V: TRBV20-1; size: NA; length: 12; J: TRBJ2-5; CDR3: SARVGPFEETQY
V: TRBV29-1; size: NA; length: 8; J: TRBJ2-1; CDR3: SVHYNEQF
V: TRBV4-1; size: few; length: 13; J: TRBJ2-7; CDR3: ASSQDSRQVYEQY
V: TRBV10-2; size: NA; length: 14; J: TRBJ2-5; CDR3: ASSDIGPGTLETQY
V: TRBV6-5; size: few; length: 17; J: TRBJ2-1; CDR3: ASSYSPSGRAGAYNEQF
V: TRBV20-1; size: NA; length: 10; J: TRBJ2-5; CDR3: SAADYTETQY
V: TRBV5-1; size: NA; length: 15; J: TRBJ1-1; CDR3: ASRPVGQKEVNTEAF
V: TRBV11-2; size: NA; length: 17; J: TRBJ2-2; CDR3: ASGTPSGSLLLNTGELF
V: TRBV2; size: few; length: 13; J: TRBJ2-7; CDR3: ASSVWRQGAYEQY
V: TRBV12-3/TRBV12-4; size: few; length: 13; J: TRBJ1-1; CDR3: ASSSGTVTNTEAF
V: TRBV6-5; size: NA; length: 12; J: TRBJ2-4; CDR3: ASSYGVEKNIQY
V: TRBV20-1; size: few; length: 11; J: TRBJ2-3; CDR3: SALLAGTDTQY
V: TRBV4-1; size: NA; length: 15; J: TRBJ1-2; CDR3: ASSQIGRRTENYGYT
V: TRBV18; size: once; length: 12; J: TRBJ2-7; CDR3: ASSIGLAGDEQY
V: TRBV9; size: NA; length: 14; J: TRBJ2-7; CDR3: ASSEGAGQQPYEQY
V: TRBV11-2; size: NA; length: 15; J: TRBJ1-2; CDR3: ASSVSRAGPVPLGYT
V: TRBV9; size: NA; length: 19; J: TRBJ2-7; CDR3: ASSVAPSTGTSVVGSYEQY